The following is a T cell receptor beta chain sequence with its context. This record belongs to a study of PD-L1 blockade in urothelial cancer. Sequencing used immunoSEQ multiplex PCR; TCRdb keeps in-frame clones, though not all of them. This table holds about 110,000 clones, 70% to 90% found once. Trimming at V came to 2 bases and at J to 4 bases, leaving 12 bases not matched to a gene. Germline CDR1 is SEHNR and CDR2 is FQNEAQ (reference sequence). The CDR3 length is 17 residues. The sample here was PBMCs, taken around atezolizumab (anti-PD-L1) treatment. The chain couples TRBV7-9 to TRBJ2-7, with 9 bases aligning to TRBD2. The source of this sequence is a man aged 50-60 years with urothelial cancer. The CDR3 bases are TGTGCCAGCAGCTTATCGGTGGCGGGAGGGGTCTCTTACGAGCAGTACTTC. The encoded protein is CASSLSVAGGVSYEQYF.